The following is a TCR beta chain sequence with its context. The antigen remains undetermined. The sample is drawn from a study of cytomegalovirus exposure and HLA in healthy donors. Study results and limitations: In most subjects, TCR beta sequences reportedly gave accurate predictions of HLA-A and HLA-B alleles. Altogether, 170 or so TCR beta chains were recorded as cytomegalovirus-associated. Later genetic work tied a missense DCLRE1C variant to beta-chain V and J trimming.

This CDR3 region has 15 residues. The V gene's germline CDR1 is SGHTA and CDR2 FQGNSA. J was trimmed by 4 bases and V by 1 base; bases with no gene match: 6. The PCR employed 60 Vbeta primers together with 13 Jbeta primers. Clones were read by immunoSEQ multiplex PCR, and TCRdb kept only the in-frame ones, dropping some. The sample includes fewer than 200,000 clones, roughly 80% seen only once; the top ten take roughly 1.6%. Every donor was a healthy person donating bone marrow. The receptor's source is a man over 45 in good health and CMV-seronegative. The sample taken for sequencing was PBMCs. This rearrangement joins TRBV7-2 to TRBJ2-5; 7 bases map to TRBD1. CDR3 residues: CASSLGIYRGETQYF. The CDR3 coding sequence is TGTGCCAGCAGCTTAGGGATCTACAGGGGAGAGACCCAGTACTTC.